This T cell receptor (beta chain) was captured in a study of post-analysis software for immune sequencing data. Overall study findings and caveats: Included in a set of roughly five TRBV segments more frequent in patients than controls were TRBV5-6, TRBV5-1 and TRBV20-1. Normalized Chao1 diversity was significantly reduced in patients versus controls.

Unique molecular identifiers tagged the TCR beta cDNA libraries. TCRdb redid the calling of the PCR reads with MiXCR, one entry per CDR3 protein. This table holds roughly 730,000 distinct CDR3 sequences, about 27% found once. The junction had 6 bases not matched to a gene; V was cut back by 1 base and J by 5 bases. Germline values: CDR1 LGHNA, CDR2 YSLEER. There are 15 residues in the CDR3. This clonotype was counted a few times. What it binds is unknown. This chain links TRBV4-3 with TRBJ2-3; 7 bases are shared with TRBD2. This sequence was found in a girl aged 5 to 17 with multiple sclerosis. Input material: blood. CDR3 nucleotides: TGCGCCAGCAGCCAAGGGACGGAGCGGGGAGATACGCAGTATTTT. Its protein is CASSQGTERGDTQYF.